This T cell receptor beta chain originates from a study of tumor and adjacent non-tumor tissue in lung cancer. A note on this clonotype: Its antigen is unknown.

The CDR3 contains 15 residues. The ends were cut back, 3 bases at V and 4 bases at J, with 17 bases in the middle. In germline, CDR1 is SQVTM, CDR2 ANQGSEA. The library came from three nested PCR rounds adapted from ARM-PCR protocols. MiXCR, applied by TCRdb to the multiplex PCR reads, yields one record per CDR3 protein. The sample yields tens of thousands of distinct CDR3 sequences, 80% to 85% seen once. Study-wide findings and caveats: Significantly higher TCR diversity was found in tumor than normal lung. In normal lung, the top 100 clones were significantly more dominant than in tumor.

The template was RNA from unsorted bulk tissue. The sequenced material came from lung tumor tissue. This TCR derives from a woman in her forties or fifties with non-small cell lung cancer. This chain joins TRBV29-1 and TRBJ2-3; D may be TRBD1 or TRBD2 (6 bases each). The CDR3 coding sequence is TGCAGCGTTGAGGAGGGACATGGGGCGTCAGATACGCAGTATTTT. Translated, it gives CSVEEGHGASDTQYF.